This TCR beta chain was identified during a study of identical twins. V was shortened by 0 bases and J by 2 bases, with 8 bases between the two germline ends. CDR1 and CDR2 (germline): MNHEY, SVGAGI. The CDR3 extends over 15 amino acids. In this sample, this clonotype turned up a few times. Its antigen is not known. Whole-study findings and limits: Its conclusions, products of cross-sectional statistical analysis, did not come from following the same donors.

One entry per CDR3 protein results from TCRdb running MiXCR on the 5' RACE reads. The sample holds about 720,000 distinct CDR3 sequences, over 15% seen once. These sequences were also reported in another study, on T cells expressing NK-cell markers. According to that study: Sorted CD3+CD56+NKG2C+, CD3+CD56+NKG2C- and CD3+CD56-NKG2C+ T-cell subsets were beta-chain profiled. In four donors, dominant clonotypes made up about 28.3-65% of CD3+CD56-NKG2C+ cells.

The origin of this receptor is a woman aged 18 to 35 in good health. The sample was PBMCs. V and J are TRBV6-5 and TRBJ1-3, with D uncertain. The CDR3 region is CASSYSGTPGNTIYF. The CDR3 coding sequence is TGTGCCAGCAGTTACTCCGGAACCCCTGGAAACACCATATATTTT.